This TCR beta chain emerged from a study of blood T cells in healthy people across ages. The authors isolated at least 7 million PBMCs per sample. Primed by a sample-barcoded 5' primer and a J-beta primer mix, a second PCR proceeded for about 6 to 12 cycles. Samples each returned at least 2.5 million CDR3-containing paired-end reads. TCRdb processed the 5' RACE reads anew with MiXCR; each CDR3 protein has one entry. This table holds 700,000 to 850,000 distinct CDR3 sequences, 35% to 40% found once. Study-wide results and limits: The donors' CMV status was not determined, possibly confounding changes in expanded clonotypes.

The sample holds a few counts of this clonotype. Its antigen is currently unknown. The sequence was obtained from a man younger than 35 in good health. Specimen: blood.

The CDR3 reads CASSPPGQVQETQYF. In DNA form, the CDR3 reads TGTGCCAGCAGCCCACCGGGACAGGTCCAAGAGACCCAGTACTTC. The chain uses TRBV14 and TRBJ2-5, with 8 bases identical to TRBD1. With V trimmed by 4 bases and J by 1 base, 5 bases remained unmatched. The CDR3 length is 15 residues. Germline loops: CDR1 SGHDN, CDR2 FVKESK.